Below, one T cell receptor (beta chain) is given with its context. Its antigen is not known. In TCRdb, the 5' RACE reads were re-called with MiXCR into one record per CDR3 protein. The top ten clones hold around 4% of a sample with about 270,000 distinct CDR3 sequences, over 30% of them seen once. This specimen comes from a study of CD8 T cells in ankylosing spondylitis. Study findings and constraints: Matched ankylosing spondylitis synovial fluid reportedly contained a significantly enriched population of disease-linked clones. One TCR beta motif, made up of under ten highly homologous variants, appeared characteristic of ankylosing spondylitis blood.

CDR3 size: 15 residues. CDR1 and CDR2 (germline): DFQATT, SNEGSKA (reference sequence). Unmatched junction bases numbered 6, after V lost 1 base and J lost 6 bases. The receptor was isolated from a male donor with ankylosing spondylitis or in good health (not recorded which). The chain is built from TRBV20-1 and TRBJ2-1, with TRBD2 matching over 10 bases. Sequencing was performed on blood, either unsorted or a sorted T cell fraction (not recorded which). The CDR3 here is CSARGAGGMGNEQFF. Here the CDR3 DNA reads TGCAGTGCTAGAGGAGCGGGGGGGATGGGCAATGAGCAGTTCTTC.